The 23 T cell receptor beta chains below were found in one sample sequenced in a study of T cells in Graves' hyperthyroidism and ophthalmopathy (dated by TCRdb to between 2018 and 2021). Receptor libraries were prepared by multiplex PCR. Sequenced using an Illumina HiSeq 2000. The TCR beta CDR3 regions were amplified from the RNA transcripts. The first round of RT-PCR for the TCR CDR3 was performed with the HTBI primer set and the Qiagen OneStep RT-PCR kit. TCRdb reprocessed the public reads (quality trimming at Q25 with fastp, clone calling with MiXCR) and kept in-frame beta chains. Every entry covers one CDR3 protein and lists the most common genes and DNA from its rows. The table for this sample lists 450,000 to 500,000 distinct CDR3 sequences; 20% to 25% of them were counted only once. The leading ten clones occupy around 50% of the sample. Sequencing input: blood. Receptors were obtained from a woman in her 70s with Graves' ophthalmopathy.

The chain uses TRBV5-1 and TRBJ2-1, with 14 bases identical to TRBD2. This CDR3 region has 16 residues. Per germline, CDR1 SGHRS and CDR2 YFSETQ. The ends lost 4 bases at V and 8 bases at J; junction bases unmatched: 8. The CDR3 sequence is CASSTSGTSGRDEQFF. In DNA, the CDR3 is TGCGCCAGCAGCACCTCCGGGACTAGCGGGAGAGATGAGCAGTTCTTC.

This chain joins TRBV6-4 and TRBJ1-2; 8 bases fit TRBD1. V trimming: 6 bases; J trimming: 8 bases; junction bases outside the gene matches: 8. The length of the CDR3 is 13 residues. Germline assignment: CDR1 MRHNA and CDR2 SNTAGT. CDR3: CASSRHRGEGYTF. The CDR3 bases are TGTGCCAGCAGCAGACACAGGGGGGAAGGCTACACCTTC.

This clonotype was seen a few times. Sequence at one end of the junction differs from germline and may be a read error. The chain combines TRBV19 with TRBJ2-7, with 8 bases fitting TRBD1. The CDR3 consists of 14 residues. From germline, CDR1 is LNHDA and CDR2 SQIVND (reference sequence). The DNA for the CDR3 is TGCGCCAGCAGCATTGACAGGGGATCCTACGAGCAGTACTTC. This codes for CASSIDRGSYEQYF.

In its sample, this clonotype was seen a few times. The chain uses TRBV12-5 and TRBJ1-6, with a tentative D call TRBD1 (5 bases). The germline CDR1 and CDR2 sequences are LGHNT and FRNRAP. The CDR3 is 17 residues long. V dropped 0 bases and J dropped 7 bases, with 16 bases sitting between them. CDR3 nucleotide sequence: TGTGCTAGTGGTTTGGTACAAGTGCCAGGGACCAATTCACCCCTCCACTTT. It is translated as CASGLVQVPGTNSPLHF.

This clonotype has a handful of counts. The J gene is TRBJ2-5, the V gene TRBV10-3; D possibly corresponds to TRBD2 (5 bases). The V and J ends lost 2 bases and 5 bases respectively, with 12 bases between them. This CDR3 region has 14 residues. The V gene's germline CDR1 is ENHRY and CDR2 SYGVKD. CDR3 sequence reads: CAISEEGEAETQYF. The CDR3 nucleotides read TGTGCCATCAGTGAGGAGGGAGAGGCGGAGACCCAGTACTTC.

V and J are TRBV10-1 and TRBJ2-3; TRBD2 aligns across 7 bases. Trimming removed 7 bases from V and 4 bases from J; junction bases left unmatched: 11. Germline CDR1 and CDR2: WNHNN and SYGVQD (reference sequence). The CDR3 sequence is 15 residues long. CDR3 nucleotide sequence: TGCGCCAGCATCCTCCCCGGGGAGGGCTCAGATACGCAGTATTTT. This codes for CASILPGEGSDTQYF.

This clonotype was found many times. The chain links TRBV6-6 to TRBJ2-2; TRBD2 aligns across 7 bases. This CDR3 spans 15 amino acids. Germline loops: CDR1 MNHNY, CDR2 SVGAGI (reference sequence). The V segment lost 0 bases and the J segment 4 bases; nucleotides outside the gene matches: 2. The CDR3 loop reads CASSYSGTITGELFF. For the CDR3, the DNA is TGTGCCAGCAGTTACTCCGGGACTATCACCGGGGAGCTGTTTTTT.

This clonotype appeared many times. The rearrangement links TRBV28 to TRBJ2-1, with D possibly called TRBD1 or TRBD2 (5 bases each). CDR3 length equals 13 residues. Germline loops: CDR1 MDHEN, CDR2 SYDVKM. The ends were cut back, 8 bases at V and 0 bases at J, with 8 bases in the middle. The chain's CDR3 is CASGGSSYNEQFF. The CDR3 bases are TGTGCCAGCGGGGGAAGCTCCTACAATGAGCAGTTCTTC.

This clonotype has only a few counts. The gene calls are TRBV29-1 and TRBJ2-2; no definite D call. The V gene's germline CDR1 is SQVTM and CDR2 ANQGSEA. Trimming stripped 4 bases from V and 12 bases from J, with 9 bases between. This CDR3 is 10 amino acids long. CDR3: CSVGAEKLFF. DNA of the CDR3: TGCAGCGTTGGGGCAGAGAAGCTGTTTTTT.

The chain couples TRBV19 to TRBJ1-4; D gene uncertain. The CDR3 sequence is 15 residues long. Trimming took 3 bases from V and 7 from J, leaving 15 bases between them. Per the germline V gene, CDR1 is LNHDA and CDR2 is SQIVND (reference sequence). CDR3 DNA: TGTGCCAGTAGTATCGCACAGTCCAAGAGTGAAAAACTGTTTTTT. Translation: CASSIAQSKSEKLFF.

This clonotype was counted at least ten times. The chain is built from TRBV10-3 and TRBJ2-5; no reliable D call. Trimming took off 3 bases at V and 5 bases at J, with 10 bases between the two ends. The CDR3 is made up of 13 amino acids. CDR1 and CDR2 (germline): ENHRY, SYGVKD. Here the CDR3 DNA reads TGTGCCATCAGTGATGCGACCGGGGAGACCCAGTACTTC. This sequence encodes CAISDATGETQYF.

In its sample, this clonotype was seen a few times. The DNA for the CDR3 is TGTGCCAGCCGAACTGGAGAGGCCGAGACCGGGGAGCTGTTTTTT. This sequence encodes CASRTGEAETGELFF. The chain is built from TRBV6-2 or TRBV6-3 and TRBJ2-2; D unclear. Trimming took off 8 bases at V and 5 bases at J, with 18 bases between the two ends. The germline V gene has CDR1 MNHEY and CDR2 SVGEGT. The CDR3 runs 15 residues.

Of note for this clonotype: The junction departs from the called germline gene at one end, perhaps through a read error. The CDR3 region is CATGSTVRGSDRFF. CDR3 nucleotides: TGTGCCACCGGCAGTACCGTTCGGGGGTCGGACAGGTTCTTC. The chain employs TRBV15 and TRBJ2-1; D tentatively fits TRBD1 or TRBD2 (6 bases each). The CDR3 covers 14 residues. CDR1 LNHNV and CDR2 YYDKDF come from the germline V gene (reference sequence).

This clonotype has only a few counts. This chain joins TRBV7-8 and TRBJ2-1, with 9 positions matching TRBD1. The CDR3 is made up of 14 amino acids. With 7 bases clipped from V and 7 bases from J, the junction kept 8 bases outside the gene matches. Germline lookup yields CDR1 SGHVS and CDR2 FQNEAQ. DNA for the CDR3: TGTGCCAGCACCCGACAGGGGGTTGGGAATGAGCAGTTCTTC. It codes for CASTRQGVGNEQFF.

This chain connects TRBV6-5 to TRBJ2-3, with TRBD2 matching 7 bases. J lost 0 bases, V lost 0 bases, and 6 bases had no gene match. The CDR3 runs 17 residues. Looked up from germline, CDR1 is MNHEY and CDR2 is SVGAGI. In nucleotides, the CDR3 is TGTGCCAGCAGTTACTCCCTCCGGGAGGTGAGCACAGATACGCAGTATTTT. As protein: CASSYSLREVSTDTQYF.

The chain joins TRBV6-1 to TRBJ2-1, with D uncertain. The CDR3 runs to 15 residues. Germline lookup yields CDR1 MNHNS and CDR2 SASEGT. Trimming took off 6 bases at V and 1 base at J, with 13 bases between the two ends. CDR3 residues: CASSPHGDSYNEQFF. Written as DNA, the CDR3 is TGTGCCAGCAGCCCCCATGGGGATTCCTACAATGAGCAGTTCTTC.

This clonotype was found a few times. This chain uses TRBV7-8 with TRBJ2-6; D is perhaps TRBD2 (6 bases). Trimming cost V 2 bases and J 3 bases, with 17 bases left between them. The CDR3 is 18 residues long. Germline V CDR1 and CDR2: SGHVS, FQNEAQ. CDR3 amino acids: CASSLTRMWGGGANVLTF. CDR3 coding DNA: TGTGCCAGCAGCTTAACGAGGATGTGGGGAGGTGGGGCCAACGTCCTGACTTTC.

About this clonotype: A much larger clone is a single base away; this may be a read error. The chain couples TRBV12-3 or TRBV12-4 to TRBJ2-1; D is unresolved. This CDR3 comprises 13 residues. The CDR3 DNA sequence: TGTGCCAGCAGTTCGGTTAGGGTCAATAAGCAGTTCTTC. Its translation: CASSSVRVNKQFF.

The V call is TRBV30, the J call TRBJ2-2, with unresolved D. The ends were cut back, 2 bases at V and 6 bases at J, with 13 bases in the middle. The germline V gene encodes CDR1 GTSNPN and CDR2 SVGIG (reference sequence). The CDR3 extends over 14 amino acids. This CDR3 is CAWSRLQLAGELFF. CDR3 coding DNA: TGTGCCTGGAGTAGGTTACAGCTCGCCGGGGAGCTGTTTTTT.

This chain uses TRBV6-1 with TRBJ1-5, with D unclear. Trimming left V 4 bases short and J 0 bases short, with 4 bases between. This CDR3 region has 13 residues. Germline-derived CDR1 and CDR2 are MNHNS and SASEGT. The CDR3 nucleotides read TGTGCCAGCAGTGCCACTAGCAATCAGCCCCAGCATTTT. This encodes CASSATSNQPQHF.

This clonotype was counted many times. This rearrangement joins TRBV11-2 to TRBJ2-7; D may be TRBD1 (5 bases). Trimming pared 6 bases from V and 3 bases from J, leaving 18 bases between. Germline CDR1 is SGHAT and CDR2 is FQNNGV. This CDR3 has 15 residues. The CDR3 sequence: CASSLGVSPSYEQYF. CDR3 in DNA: TGTGCCAGCAGTCTAGGGGTTTCGCCCAGCTACGAGCAGTACTTC.

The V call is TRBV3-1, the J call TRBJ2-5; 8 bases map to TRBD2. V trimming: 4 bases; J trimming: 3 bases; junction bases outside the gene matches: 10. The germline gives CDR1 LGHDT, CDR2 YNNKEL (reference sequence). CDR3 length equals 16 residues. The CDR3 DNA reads TGTGCCAGCAGCCCAGGAGGGACTAGAATGGAAGAGACCCAGTACTTC. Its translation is CASSPGGTRMEETQYF.

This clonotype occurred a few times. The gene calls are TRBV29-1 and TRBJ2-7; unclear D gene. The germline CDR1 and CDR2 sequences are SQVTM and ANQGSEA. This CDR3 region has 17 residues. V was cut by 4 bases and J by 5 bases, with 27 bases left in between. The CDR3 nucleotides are TGCAGCGTTGGGCTGGTGATGGCGGCAGACTCTCTCCACGAGCAGTACTTC. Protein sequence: CSVGLVMAADSLHEQYF.